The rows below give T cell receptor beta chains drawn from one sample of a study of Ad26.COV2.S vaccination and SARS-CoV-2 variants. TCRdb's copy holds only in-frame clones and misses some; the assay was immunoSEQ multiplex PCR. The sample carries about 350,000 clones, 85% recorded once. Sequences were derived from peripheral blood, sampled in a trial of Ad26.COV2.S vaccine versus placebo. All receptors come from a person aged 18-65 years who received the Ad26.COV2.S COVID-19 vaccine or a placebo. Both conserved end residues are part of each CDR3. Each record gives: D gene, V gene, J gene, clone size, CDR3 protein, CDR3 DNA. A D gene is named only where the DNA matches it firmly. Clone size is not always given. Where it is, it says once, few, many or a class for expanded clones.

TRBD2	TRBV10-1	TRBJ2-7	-	CASSECEAGGNSYEQYF	TGCGCCAGCAGTGAGTGCGAGGCGGGGGGCAACTCCTACGAGCAGTACTTC
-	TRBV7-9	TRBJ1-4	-	CAVLDTGWDEKLFF	TGTGCCGTTTTAGATACAGGGTGGGATGAAAAACTGTTTTTT
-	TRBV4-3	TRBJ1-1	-	CASSQAEGRTEAFF	TGCGCCAGCAGCCAAGCAGAGGGTAGAACTGAAGCTTTCTTT
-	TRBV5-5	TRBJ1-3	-	CASSLPSGSGNTIYF	TGTGCCAGCAGCTTGCCCTCAGGGTCTGGAAACACCATATATTTT
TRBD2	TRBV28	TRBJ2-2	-	CASSSPRGGSGTGELFF	TGTGCCAGCAGTTCCCCTCGGGGCGGGAGCGGCACCGGGGAGCTGTTTTTT
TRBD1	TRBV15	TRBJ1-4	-	CATSSWTGPNEKLFF	TGTGCCACCAGCAGCTGGACAGGCCCCAATGAAAAACTGTTTTTT
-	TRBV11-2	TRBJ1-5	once	CASSFTSSNQPQHF	TGTGCCAGCAGCTTTACGAGTAGCAATCAGCCCCAGCATTTT
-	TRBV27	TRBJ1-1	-	CASSPPGQGRSNTEAFF	TGTGCCAGCAGTCCCCCCGGTCAAGGTCGCTCGAACACTGAAGCTTTCTTT
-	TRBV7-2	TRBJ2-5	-	CASSLGSEGTQYF	TGTGCCAGCAGCTTGGGGTCGGAGGGAACCCAGTACTTC
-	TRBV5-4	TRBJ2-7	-	CASSYGSGEQYF	TGTGCCAGCAGCTACGGGTCTGGAGAGCAGTACTTC
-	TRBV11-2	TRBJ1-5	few	CASSFQTNQPQHF	TGTGCCAGCAGCTTTCAAACGAATCAGCCCCAGCATTTT
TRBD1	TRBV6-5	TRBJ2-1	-	CASKKDRDTYNEQFF	TGTGCCAGCAAGAAAGACAGGGATACCTACAATGAGCAGTTCTTC
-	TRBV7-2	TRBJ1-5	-	CASSPREFDQPQHF	TGTGCCAGCAGCCCCAGGGAGTTCGATCAGCCCCAGCATTTT
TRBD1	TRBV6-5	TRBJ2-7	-	CASSYSSTGGEQYF	TGTGCCAGCAGTTACTCCTCGACAGGGGGCGAGCAGTACTTC
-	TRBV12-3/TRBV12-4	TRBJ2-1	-	CASSLRGDEQFF	TGTGCCAGCAGTTTAAGGGGGGATGAGCAGTTCTTC
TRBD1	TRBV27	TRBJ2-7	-	CASSLSGQGARYEQYF	TGTGCCAGCAGTTTATCTGGTCAGGGGGCGCGTTACGAGCAGTACTTC
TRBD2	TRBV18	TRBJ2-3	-	CASSPLGEGLMGTDTQYF	TGTGCCAGCTCACCGCTGGGGGAGGGGCTCATGGGCACAGATACGCAGTATTTT